This T cell receptor (beta chain) was sequenced during a study of shared clonotypes between healthy human individuals. Assay execution took place at the deep level. The assay was immunoSEQ multiplex PCR, and TCRdb's table has in-frame clones only and misses some. Among about 490,000 clones, around 85% were seen once, and the ten largest hold about 13%. Unsorted samples drew genomic DNA from roughly 96 million PBMCs. Germline CDR1 and CDR2: MDHEN and SYDVKM. V shed 7 bases and J shed 4 bases, with 35 bases lying between them. CDR3 length: 20 amino acids. The TCR comes from a woman in her thirties or forties in good health. Some clones in this sample may be carry-over from other donors' samples. This rearrangement joins TRBV28 to TRBJ2-7; weak D call: TRBD2 (6 bases). The sample taken for sequencing was PBMCs. The CDR3 DNA reads as TGTGCCAGCACTTCTTGGCAGGGTCGAATTATTGCGGGGTCGCTTTACGAGCAGTACTTC. This sequence encodes CASTSWQGRIIAGSLYEQYF.